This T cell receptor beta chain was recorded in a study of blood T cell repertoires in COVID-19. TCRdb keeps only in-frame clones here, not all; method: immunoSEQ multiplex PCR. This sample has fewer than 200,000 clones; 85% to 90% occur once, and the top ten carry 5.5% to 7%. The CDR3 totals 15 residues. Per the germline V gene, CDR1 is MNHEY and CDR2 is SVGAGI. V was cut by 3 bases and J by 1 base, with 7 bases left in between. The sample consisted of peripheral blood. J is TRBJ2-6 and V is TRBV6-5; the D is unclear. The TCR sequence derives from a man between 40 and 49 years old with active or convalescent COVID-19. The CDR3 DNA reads TGTGCCAGCAGTTATTCCGGTTCTGGGGCCAACGTCCTGACTTTC. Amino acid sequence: CASSYSGSGANVLTF.